This TCR beta chain was sequenced for a study of T cell responses to AZD1222 COVID-19 vaccine. Clones were sequenced by immunoSEQ multiplex PCR, and TCRdb holds only the in-frame ones, with some missing. Among about 100,000 clones listed, about 90% were seen once. Germline lookup yields CDR1 SQVTM and CDR2 ANQGSEA. Trimming cost V 5 bases and J 2 bases; bases outside gene matches: 4. The CDR3 spans 15 residues. This TCR derives from an adult who received the AZD1222 COVID-19 vaccine. V and J are TRBV29-1 and TRBJ2-1; TRBD2 aligns across 12 bases. Specimen: peripheral blood, collected 28 days after the second AZD1222 dose. The CDR3 protein is CSVRGLAGTYNEQFF. CDR3 nucleotides: TGCAGCGTTCGTGGACTAGCGGGAACCTACAATGAGCAGTTCTTC.